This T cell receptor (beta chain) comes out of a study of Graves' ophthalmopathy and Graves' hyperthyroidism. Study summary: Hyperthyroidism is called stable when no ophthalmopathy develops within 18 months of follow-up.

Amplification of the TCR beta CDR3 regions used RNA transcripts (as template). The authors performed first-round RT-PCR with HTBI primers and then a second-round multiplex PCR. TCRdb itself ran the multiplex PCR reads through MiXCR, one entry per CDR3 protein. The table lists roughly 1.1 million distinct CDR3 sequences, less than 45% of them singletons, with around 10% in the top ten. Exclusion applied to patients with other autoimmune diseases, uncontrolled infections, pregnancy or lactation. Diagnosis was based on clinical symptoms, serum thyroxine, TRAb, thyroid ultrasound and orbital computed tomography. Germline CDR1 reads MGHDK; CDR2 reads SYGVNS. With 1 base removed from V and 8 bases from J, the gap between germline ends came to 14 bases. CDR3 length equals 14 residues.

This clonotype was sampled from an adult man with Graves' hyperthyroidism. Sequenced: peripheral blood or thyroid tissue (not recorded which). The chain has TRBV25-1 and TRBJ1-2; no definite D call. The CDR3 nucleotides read TGTGCCAGCAGTGAATCCATGGCGGCCGGAGGCTACACCTTC. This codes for CASSESMAAGGYTF.